This paragraph reports one T cell receptor beta chain. The sample belongs to a study of blood T cell repertoires in COVID-19. About the study: COVID-19 samples from acute and convalescent phases originated in the United States, Italy and Spain.

How the authors handled the data: Estimates of nucleated cell counts were drawn from the amplification of reference gene primers. Produced via immunoSEQ multiplex PCR; TCRdb's table is partial and in-frame only. The D gene and trimming were derived from the DNA, and the V and J assignments and clone size from that table. Of 100,000 or so clones in the sample, around 83% are singletons; the top ten hold approximately 15%. This CDR3 is 18 amino acids long. CDR1 is SGHNT and CDR2 is YYREEE in the germline V gene (reference sequence). The V end lost 4 bases, the J end lost 10 bases, and 30 bases lay between the germline ends.

The sequence came from a woman of 80 years or more with acute or convalescent COVID-19. The chain employs TRBV5-4 and TRBJ2-1; tentative D call: TRBD1 (6 bases). The sequencing input was peripheral blood. As DNA, the CDR3 is TGTGCCAGCAGCGTACTCGGGACGGGCCAGGGGTTAGTCAGAGAGCAGTTCTTC. Translated: CASSVLGTGQGLVREQFF.